A selection of T cell receptor beta chains follows, all from one sample in a study of T cell responses to AZD1222 COVID-19 vaccine. Libraries were prepared by immunoSEQ multiplex PCR; TCRdb keeps only in-frame clonotypes and omits some of them. The table shows about 94,000 clones, with approximately 88% occurring only once. The sample here was peripheral blood, taken 28 days after the second AZD1222 dose. The receptors originated from an adult who received the AZD1222 COVID-19 vaccine. Each CDR3 is given with its conserved first and last residue. Fields, in order: CDR3 length, J gene, V gene, CDR3 protein.

>18|TRBJ2-1|TRBV4-1
CASSQDSVSPGVVIEQFF
>15|TRBJ2-1|TRBV5-1
CASSFRLAGGIEQFF
>15|TRBJ2-7|TRBV6-5
CASSYRDRGLHEQYF
>13|TRBJ2-2|TRBV27
CASSRGNTGELFF
>16|TRBJ1-2|TRBV2
CASRGTGNPSNYGYTF
>12|TRBJ1-4|TRBV29-1
CSGRHSDEKLFF
>15|TRBJ2-2|TRBV4-1
CASSPRLGDTGELFF
>14|TRBJ1-1|TRBV30
CAWKFATLNTEAFF
>14|TRBJ1-3|TRBV6-2/TRBV6-3
CASSYSGHQNTIYF
>14|TRBJ1-4|TRBV5-5
CASSTRGEAEKLFF
>15|TRBJ2-7|TRBV6-6
CAAAPGTLSSYEQYF
>13|TRBJ1-5|TRBV27
CASSPWGNQPQHF
>15|TRBJ2-3|TRBV19
CASSIGGLHTDTQYF
>16|TRBJ2-2|TRBV7-9
CASNDGTSGRVGELFF
>16|TRBJ1-2|TRBV5-4
CASSLTAMGPNYGYTF
>13|TRBJ2-7|TRBV9
CASSYLWGGEQYF
>14|TRBJ1-2|TRBV3-1/TRBV3-2
CASSTGTGPFGYTF
>13|TRBJ2-1|TRBV3-1/TRBV3-2
CASSHGDIPEQFF
>15|TRBJ2-2|TRBV1
CTSSPLGGNTGELFF
>16|TRBJ1-1|TRBV21-1
CASSSTPGEGDTEAFF
>15|TRBJ1-5|TRBV18
CASSPPGIGNQPQHF
>16|TRBJ2-7|TRBV29-1
CSAIGSLGGRTYEQYF
>14|TRBJ2-1|TRBV19
CASSIEAGWPEQFF
>14|TRBJ1-1|TRBV9
CASSVGRGRTEAFF
>12|TRBJ1-2|TRBV5-6
CASSLESLGYTF
>16|TRBJ2-3|TRBV5-6
CASSFDRTGATDTQYF
>17|TRBJ1-3|TRBV7-2
CASSLFTGALSGNTIYF
>16|TRBJ2-3|TRBV6-4
CASSETGTSGSDTQYF
>15|TRBJ2-7|TRBV19
CASSIRTAGNVEQYF
>12|TRBJ2-5|TRBV6-5
CASSAPPETQYF
>13|TRBJ1-1|TRBV5-1
CASKLGGAGQAFF
>15|TRBJ1-6|TRBV6-5
CASSLEDPYNSPLHF
>14|TRBJ2-7|TRBV4-3
CASSQDTQSYEQYF
>13|TRBJ1-2|TRBV19
CASSIDRNYGYTF
>13|TRBJ2-2|TRBV29-1
CSVDSQPTGELFF
>14|TRBJ1-6|TRBV7-3
CASSFGTSNSPLHF
>18|TRBJ2-5|TRBV5-4
CASSLWGSAGEYQETQYF
>13|TRBJ2-3|TRBV10-3
CAIRGTGEDTQYF
>15|TRBJ1-1|TRBV27
CASSLNREGYTEAFF
>14|TRBJ2-1|TRBV19
CASSSGDSRNEQFF
>14|TRBJ1-1|TRBV11-3
CASSWQGGGTEAFF
>15|TRBJ1-6|TRBV30
CAWSVRRGSNSPLHF
>14|TRBJ1-5|TRBV27
CASSSTQGVQPQHF
>12|TRBJ1-2|TRBV5-8
CASSLVAYGYTF
>13|TRBJ1-5|TRBV7-2
CASSLFPAQPQHF
>16|TRBJ2-2|TRBV9
CASSRTSGRSNGELFF
>13|TRBJ1-2|TRBV12-3/TRBV12-4
CASSLRSSKGYTF
>14|TRBJ2-5|TRBV6-1
CASSDGDRGRTQYF
>17|TRBJ2-5|TRBV7-2
CASSPWLAGGPGKTQYF
>14|TRBJ1-6|TRBV6-5
CASSYSRSNSPLHF
>15|TRBJ2-3|TRBV7-3
CASSLGLAATDTQYF
>18|TRBJ2-5|TRBV15
CATSRDRWTTNRRETQYF
>16|TRBJ2-2|TRBV12-5
CASVSRAARDTGELFF
>16|TRBJ1-3|TRBV28
CASSSPGAWGRNTIYF
>15|TRBJ1-3|TRBV5-1
CASSPNAGTRNTIYF
>16|TRBJ2-2|TRBV27
CASSTRGIPNTGELFF
>16|TRBJ1-1|TRBV29-1
CSAYGKYGTMNTEAFF
>16|TRBJ1-1|TRBV3-1/TRBV3-2
CASSQEGQGAKPEAFF
>15|TRBJ1-3|TRBV7-6
CASSLEGTVGNTIYF
>13|TRBJ1-4|TRBV5-4
CASSLEQGEKLFF